Presented here are 2 T cell receptor beta chains from one specimen sequenced in a study of OX40 agonist ivuxolimab in advanced cancers. Only in-frame clones appear in the TCRdb table, and some are missing; sequencing was by immunoSEQ multiplex PCR. The sample contains tens of thousands of clones, over 75% of which appear only once. Sequenced here: CD4+ or CD8+ T cells sorted from blood, sampled in a trial of the OX40 agonist ivuxolimab. The origin of the receptors is an adult with an advanced solid tumor such as melanoma, head and neck, liver or kidney cancer.

The CDR3 here is CASRPGLAGVETQYF. CDR3 nucleotides: TGTGCCAGCCGCCCGGGGCTAGCGGGAGTGGAGACCCAGTACTTC. The chain couples TRBV5-4 to TRBJ2-5; 10 bases align to TRBD2. CDR1 is SGHNT and CDR2 is YYREEE in the germline V gene (reference sequence). Trimming took 7 bases from V and 5 from J; bases not matched to a gene: 11. The CDR3 has 15 amino acids.

V and J are TRBV1 and TRBJ1-1. TRBV1 is a recognized pseudogene. The CDR3 extends over 19 amino acids. The CDR3 DNA reads TGCACCAGCAGCCAAGATCGGAGGGAGGGGGCGGCGGATAAGACTGAAGCTTTCTTT. Translated: CTSSQDRREGAADKTEAFF.